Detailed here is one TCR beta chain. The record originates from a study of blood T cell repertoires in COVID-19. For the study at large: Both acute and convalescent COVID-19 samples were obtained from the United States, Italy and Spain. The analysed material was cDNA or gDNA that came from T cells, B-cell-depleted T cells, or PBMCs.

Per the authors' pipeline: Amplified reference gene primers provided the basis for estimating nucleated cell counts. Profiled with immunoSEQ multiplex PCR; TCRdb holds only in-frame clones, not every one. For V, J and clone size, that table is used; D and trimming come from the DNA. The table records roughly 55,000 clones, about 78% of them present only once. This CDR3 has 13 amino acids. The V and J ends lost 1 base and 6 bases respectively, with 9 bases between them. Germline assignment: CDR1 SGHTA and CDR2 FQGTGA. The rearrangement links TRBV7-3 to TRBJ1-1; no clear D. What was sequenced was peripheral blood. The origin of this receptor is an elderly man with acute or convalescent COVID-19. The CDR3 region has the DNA TGTGCCAGCAGCTTAAGTTCGTCCGCTGAAGCTTTCTTT. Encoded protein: CASSLSSSAEAFF. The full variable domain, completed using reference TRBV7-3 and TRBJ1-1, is GAGVSQTPSNKVTEKGKYVELRCDPISGHTALYWYRQSLGQGPEFLIYFQGTGAADDSGLPNDRFFAVRPEGSVSTLKIQRTERGDSAVYLCASSLSSSAEAFFGQGTRLTVV.